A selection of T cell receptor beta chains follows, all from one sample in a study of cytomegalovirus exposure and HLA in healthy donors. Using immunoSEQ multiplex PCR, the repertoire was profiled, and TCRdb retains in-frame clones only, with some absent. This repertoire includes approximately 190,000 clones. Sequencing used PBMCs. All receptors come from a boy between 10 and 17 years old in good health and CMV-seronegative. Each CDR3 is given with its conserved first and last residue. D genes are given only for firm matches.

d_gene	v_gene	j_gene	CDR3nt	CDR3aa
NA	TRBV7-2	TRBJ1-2	TGTGCCAGCAGCTTCCAGGGCGACTATGGCTACACCTTC	CASSFQGDYGYTF
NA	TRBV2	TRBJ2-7	TGTGCCAGCAGTGAGGCTGGAACAGCCTACGAGCAGTACTTC	CASSEAGTAYEQYF
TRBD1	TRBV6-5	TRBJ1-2	TGTGCCAGCAGTCAGGGGGCGCTGGGCTATGGCTACACCTTC	CASSQGALGYGYTF
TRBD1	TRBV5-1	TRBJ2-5	TGCGCCAGCAGCTTACCCGGGACAGGCCAAGAGACCCAGTACTTC	CASSLPGTGQETQYF
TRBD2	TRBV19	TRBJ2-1	TGTGCCAGTAGTACCTATAGCGGGGGGGCCGCTGAGCAGTTCTTC	CASSTYSGGAAEQFF
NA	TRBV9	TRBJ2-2	TGTGCCAGCAGCGCTCTTGGGCGGGACCACACCGGGGAGCTGTTTTTT	CASSALGRDHTGELFF
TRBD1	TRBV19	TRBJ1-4	TGTGCCAGTAAGAGGCAGCCGGGACAGGCTAATGAAAAACTGTTTTTT	CASKRQPGQANEKLFF
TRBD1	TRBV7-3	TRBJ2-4	TGTGCCAGCAGCCCGAGACAGGGAATAGCCAAAAACATTCAGTACTTC	CASSPRQGIAKNIQYF
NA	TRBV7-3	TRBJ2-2	TGTGCCAGCAGCTTAGACTCTGGCTCCGGGGAGCTGTTTTTT	CASSLDSGSGELFF
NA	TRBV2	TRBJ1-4	TGTGCCACGTCACAGGGAGCCTCTAATGAAAAACTGTTTTTT	CATSQGASNEKLFF
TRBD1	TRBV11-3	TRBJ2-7	TGTGCCAGCAGCCCGGGCGGGACAGGGGGTTCCGAGCAGTACTTC	CASSPGGTGGSEQYF
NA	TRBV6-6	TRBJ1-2	TGTGCCAGCAGTTCTAGTGTGATCTTTAACTATGGCTACACCTTC	CASSSSVIFNYGYTF
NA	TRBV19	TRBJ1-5	TGTGCCAGTAGAATTCTGGCTGACTATCAGCCCCAGCATTTT	CASRILADYQPQHF
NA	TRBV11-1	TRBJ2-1	TGTGCCAGCAGCTTAGGGCTCCTACTGGAGCGGAGCTCCTACAATGAGCAGTTCTTC	CASSLGLLLERSSYNEQFF
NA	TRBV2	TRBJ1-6	TGTGCCAGCAGTGGAGTCCCGGCAGGATTTAATTCACCCCTCCACTTT	CASSGVPAGFNSPLHF
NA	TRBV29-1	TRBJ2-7	TGCAGCGTTGAAGGCGTCCAGGGCTCCTACGAGCAGTACTTC	CSVEGVQGSYEQYF
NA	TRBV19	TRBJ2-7	TGTGCCAGTAGTAGTAGCGGTTTAGGCTCCTACGAGCAGTACTTC	CASSSSGLGSYEQYF
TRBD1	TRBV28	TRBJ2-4	TGTGCCAGCCGTCCCCTTGGGACAGATAGAAACATTCAGTACTTC	CASRPLGTDRNIQYF
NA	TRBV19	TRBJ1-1	TGTGCCAGTAGTAGAGGAGGGACTGAAGCTTTCTTT	CASSRGGTEAFF
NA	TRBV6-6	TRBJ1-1	TGTGCCAGCAGTCGCCCGGGGGGGTTGAACACTGAAGCTTTCTTT	CASSRPGGLNTEAFF
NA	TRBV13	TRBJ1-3	TGTGCCAGCAGCTCCACCCCGGGGTTGAGAAACACCATATATTTT	CASSSTPGLRNTIYF
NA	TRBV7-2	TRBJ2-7	TGTGCCAGCAGCTTATCCGGGGGCTCCTACGAGCAGTACTTC	CASSLSGGSYEQYF
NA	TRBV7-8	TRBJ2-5	TGTGCCAGCAGCTTTGGACTCCCAAGGAAGACCCAGTACTTC	CASSFGLPRKTQYF
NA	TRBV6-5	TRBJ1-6	TGTGCCAGCAGTTACGTCCAGGGAAATTCACCCCTCCACTTT	CASSYVQGNSPLHF
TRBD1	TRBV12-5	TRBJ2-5	TGTGCTAGTGGCCCACAGGGGGAAGAGACCCAGTACTTC	CASGPQGEETQYF
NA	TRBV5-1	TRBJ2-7	TGCGCCAGCAGCTTGGAATCCTACGACGAGCAGTACTTC	CASSLESYDEQYF
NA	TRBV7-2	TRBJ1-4	TGTGCCAGCAGCCCGACACCAAACCGCCCCGGAGAAAAACTGTTTTTT	CASSPTPNRPGEKLFF
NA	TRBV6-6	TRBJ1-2	TGTGCCAGCGGCACAACGTCCGCCTATGGCTACACCTTC	CASGTTSAYGYTF
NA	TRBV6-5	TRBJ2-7	TGTGCCAGCAGTTACACACAGGGAGTGGAGCAGTACTTC	CASSYTQGVEQYF
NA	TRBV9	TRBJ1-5	TGTGCCAGCAGAGACAATAATCAGCCCCAGCATTTT	CASRDNNQPQHF
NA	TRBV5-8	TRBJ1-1	TGTGCCAGCAGCCCTCTGGAGGCACGCGGAGCTTTCTTT	CASSPLEARGAFF
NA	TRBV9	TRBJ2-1	TGTGCCAGTGCGCCGGGAGTCTACGCCAGCTCCTACAATGAGCAGTTCTTC	CASAPGVYASSYNEQFF
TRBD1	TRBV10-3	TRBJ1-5	TGTGCCATCAAGGGGACAGCTAGCAATCAGCCCCAGCATTTT	CAIKGTASNQPQHF
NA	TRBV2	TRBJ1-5	TGTGCCAGCAGCCCGGCCGACGGGCAGCCCCAGCATTTT	CASSPADGQPQHF
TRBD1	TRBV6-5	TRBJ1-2	TGTGCCAGCAGTTCGAATCGGGACAGGAGCTACACCTTC	CASSSNRDRSYTF
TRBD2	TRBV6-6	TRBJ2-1	TGTGCCAGCAGTTCGACTAGCTCCTTTCACAATGAGCAGTTCTTC	CASSSTSSFHNEQFF
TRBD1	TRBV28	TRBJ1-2	TGTGCCAGCAGCCGACAGGGGACGAACTATGGCTACACCTTC	CASSRQGTNYGYTF
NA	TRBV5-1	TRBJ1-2	TGCGCCAGCAGGTCCACGTCGGACTATGGCTACACCTTC	CASRSTSDYGYTF
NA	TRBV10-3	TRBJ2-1	TGTGCCATCAGTGGGCCCCTAGCGCGGAATGAGCAGTTCTTC	CAISGPLARNEQFF
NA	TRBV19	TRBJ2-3	TGTGCCAGTAAGAGGTCCACTCTAGCCCGCACAGATACGCAGTATTTT	CASKRSTLARTDTQYF
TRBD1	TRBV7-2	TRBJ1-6	TGTGCCAGCAGTAAGGGACAGGCGACCTCACCCCTCCACTTT	CASSKGQATSPLHF
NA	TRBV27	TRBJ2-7	TGTGCCAGCAGTGCCTCAGGGGTATCTTCCTACGAGCAGTACTTC	CASSASGVSSYEQYF
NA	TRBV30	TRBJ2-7	TGTGCCTGGAGTTTCGCCTACGAGCAGTACTTC	CAWSFAYEQYF
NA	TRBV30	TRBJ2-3	TGTGCCTGGAGTGTTAACAGGGCCACAGATACGCAGTATTTT	CAWSVNRATDTQYF
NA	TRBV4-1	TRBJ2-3	TGCGCCAGCAGCCCGATCTCGCTCGAGGGTACAGATACGCAGTATTTT	CASSPISLEGTDTQYF
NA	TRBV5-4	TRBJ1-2	TGTGCCAGCAGCGGGGGGAAAGGCTACACCTTC	CASSGGKGYTF
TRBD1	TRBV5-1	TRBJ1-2	TGCGCCAGCAGCTTGCAGGGGGGCCTCTATGGCTACACCTTC	CASSLQGGLYGYTF
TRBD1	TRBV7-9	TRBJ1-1	TGTGCCAGCAGCTATCCCCGGACAGGGGCCCCTGAAGCTTTCTTT	CASSYPRTGAPEAFF
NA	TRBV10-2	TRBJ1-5	TGCGCCAGCAGTGGTCAGGGAGGTCAGCCCCAGCATTTT	CASSGQGGQPQHF
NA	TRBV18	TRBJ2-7	TGTGCCAGCTCCCCTACCAGTCCGGGAACCACCTACGAGCAGTACTTC	CASSPTSPGTTYEQYF
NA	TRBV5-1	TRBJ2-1	TGCGCCAGCCCATCTAGCCCCTCGGGGAATGAGCAGTTCTTC	CASPSSPSGNEQFF
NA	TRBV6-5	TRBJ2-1	TGTGCCAGCAGCATCAGCAGACTTGACAATGAGCAGTTCTTC	CASSISRLDNEQFF
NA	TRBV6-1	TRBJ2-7	TGTGCCAGCAGTGTTTCCGAGCAGTACTTC	CASSVSEQYF
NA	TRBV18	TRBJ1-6	TGTGCCAGCTCACCACCAGCCAGGGCGAGTAATTCACCCCTCCACTTT	CASSPPARASNSPLHF
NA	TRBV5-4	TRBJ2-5	TGTGCCAGCAGCCTGAAGAGCCAAGAGACCCAGTACTTC	CASSLKSQETQYF
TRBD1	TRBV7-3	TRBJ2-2	TGTGCCAGCAGCTCATTCGACAGGGGGCCCGGCACCGGGGAGCTGTTTTTT	CASSSFDRGPGTGELFF
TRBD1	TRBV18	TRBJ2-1	TGTGCCAGCTCACCAAGGCAGGGGGCCTACAATGAGCAGTTCTTC	CASSPRQGAYNEQFF
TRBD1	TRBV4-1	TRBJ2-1	TGCGCCAGCAGAGTACCGGGACAGAACAATGAGCAGTTCTTC	CASRVPGQNNEQFF
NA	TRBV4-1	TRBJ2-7	TGCGCCAGCAGCCAGGAAGCGGACTACGAGCAGTACTTC	CASSQEADYEQYF